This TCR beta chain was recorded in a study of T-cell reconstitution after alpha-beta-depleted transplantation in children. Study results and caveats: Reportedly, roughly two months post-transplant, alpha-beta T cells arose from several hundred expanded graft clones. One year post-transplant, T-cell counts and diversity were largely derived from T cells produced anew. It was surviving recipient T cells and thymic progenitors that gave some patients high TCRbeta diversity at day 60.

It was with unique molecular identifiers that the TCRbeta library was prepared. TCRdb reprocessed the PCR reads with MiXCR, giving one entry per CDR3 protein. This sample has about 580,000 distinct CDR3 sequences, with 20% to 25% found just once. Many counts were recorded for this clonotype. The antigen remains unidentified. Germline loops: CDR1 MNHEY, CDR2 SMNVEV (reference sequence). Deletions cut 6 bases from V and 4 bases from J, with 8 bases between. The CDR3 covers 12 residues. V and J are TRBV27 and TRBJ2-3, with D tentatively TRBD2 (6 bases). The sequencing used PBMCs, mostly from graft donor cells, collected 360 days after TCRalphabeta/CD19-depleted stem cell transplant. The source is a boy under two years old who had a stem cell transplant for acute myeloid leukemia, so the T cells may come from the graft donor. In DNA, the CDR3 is TGTGCCAGCAGCGCTAGCGCAGATACGCAGTATTTT. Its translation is CASSASADTQYF.